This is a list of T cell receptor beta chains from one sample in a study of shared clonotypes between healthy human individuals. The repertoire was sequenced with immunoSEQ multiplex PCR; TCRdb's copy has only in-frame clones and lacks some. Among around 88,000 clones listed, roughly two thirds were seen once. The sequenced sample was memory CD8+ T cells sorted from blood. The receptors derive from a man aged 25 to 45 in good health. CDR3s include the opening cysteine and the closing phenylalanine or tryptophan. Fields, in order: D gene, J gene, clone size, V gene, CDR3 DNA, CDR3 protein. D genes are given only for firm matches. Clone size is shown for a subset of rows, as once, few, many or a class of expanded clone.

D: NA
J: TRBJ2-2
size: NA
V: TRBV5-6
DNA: TGTGCCAGCAGCTTGGTGCTTGGGGGACGGTCGAACACCGGGGAGCTGTTTTTT
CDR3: CASSLVLGGRSNTGELFF

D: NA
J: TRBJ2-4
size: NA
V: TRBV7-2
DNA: TGTGCCAGCAGCTTAGGCCCGCCAAACATTCAGTACTTC
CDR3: CASSLGPPNIQYF

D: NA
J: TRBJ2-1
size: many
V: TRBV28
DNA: TGTGCCAGCAGTTATGACGGGAGCTCCTACAATGAGCAGTTCTTC
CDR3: CASSYDGSSYNEQFF

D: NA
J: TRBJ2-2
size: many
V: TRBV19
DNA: TGTGCCAGTAGTACTCAGGAAGCCACCGGGGAGCTGTTTTTT
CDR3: CASSTQEATGELFF

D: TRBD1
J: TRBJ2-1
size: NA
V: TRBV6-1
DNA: TGTGCCAGCAGTGAAAGGGTGAGACAGGGGACTTACAATGAGCAGTTCTTC
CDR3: CASSERVRQGTYNEQFF

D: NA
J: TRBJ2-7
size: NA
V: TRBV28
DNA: TGTGCCAGCAGCCGCCCGCTAAGTGGGGTAGAGCAGTACTTC
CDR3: CASSRPLSGVEQYF

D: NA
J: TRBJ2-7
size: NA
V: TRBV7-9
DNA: TGTGCCAGCAGGCAAAGTGCTCCGGAGTCCAGGCCCTACGAGCAGTACTTC
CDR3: CASRQSAPESRPYEQYF

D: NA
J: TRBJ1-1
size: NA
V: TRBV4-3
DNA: TGCGCCAGCAGCCAAGACAACGGGGGCTACGCTGAAGCTTTCTTT
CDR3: CASSQDNGGYAEAFF

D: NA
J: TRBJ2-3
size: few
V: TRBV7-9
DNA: TGTGCCAGCAGCTTATCCTTCGGGGGAAGCACAGATACGCAGTATTTT
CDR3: CASSLSFGGSTDTQYF

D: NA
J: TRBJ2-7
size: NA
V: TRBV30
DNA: TGTGCCTGGAGTCCGGACAGTAGGGCCTACGAGCAGTACTTC
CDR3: CAWSPDSRAYEQYF

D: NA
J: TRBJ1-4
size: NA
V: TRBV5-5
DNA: TGTGCCAGCAGCTTAGCCGCGCCAGGTGAAAAACTGTTTTTT
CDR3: CASSLAAPGEKLFF

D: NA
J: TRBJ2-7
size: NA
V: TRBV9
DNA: TGTGCCAGCAGCCCGACTACATCCTACGAGCAGTACTTC
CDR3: CASSPTTSYEQYF

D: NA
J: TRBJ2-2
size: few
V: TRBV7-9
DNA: TGTGCCAGCAGCCCGGACGGTGCTTCGAGGGTGTCCGGGGAGCTGTTTTTT
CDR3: CASSPDGASRVSGELFF

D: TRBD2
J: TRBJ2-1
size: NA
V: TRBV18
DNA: TGTGCCAGCTCACCCATGTTTGGGACTAGCGGGAGGGCCAATGAGCAGTTCTTC
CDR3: CASSPMFGTSGRANEQFF

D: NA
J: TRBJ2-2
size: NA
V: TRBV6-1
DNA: TGTGCCAGCAGTGAAGCGCTCGGGAACACCGGGGAGCTGTTTTTT
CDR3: CASSEALGNTGELFF

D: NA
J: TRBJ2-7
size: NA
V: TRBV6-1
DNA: TGTGCCAGCACCCTACCGGGGCCCGTGGGGTACGAGCAGTACTTC
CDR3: CASTLPGPVGYEQYF

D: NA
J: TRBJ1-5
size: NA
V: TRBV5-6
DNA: TGTGCCAGCAGTCCGGCAAGGGCTGGGGGCAATCAGCCCCAGCATTTT
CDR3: CASSPARAGGNQPQHF

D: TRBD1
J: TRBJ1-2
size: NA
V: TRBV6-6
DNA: TGTGCCAGCAGGGGACAGGGGAAGTATGGCTACACCTTC
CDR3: CASRGQGKYGYTF

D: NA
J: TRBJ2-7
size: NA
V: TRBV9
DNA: TGTGCCAGCAGCTCCCGCTGGGCAGGGAACGAGCAGTACTTC
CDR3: CASSSRWAGNEQYF

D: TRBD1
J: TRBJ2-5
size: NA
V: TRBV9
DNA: TGTGCCAGCAGCGTAGGACAGGGGCAAGAGACCCAGTACTTC
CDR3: CASSVGQGQETQYF

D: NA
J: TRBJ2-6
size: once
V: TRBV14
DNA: TGTGCCAGCAGCCAAGGGGCCCCTCGGAACGTCCTGACTTTC
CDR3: CASSQGAPRNVLTF

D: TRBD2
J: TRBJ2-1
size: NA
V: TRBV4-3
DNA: TGCGCCAGCAGCCAAGATAGTTCCGGGACTAGCGGAGACTACAATGAGCAGTTCTTC
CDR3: CASSQDSSGTSGDYNEQFF

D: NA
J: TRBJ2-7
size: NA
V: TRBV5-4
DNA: TGTGCCAGCAGTTCGCAGGGCGGGACCTACGAGCAGTACTTC
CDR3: CASSSQGGTYEQYF

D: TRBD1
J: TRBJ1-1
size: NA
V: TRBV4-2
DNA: TGTGCCAGCAGGGACGGGACAGCCACGGGCACTGAAGCTTTCTTT
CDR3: CASRDGTATGTEAFF

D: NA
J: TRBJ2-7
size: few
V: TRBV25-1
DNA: TGTGCCAGTACTCAGACAGATGGGCCCTACGAGCAGTACTTC
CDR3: CASTQTDGPYEQYF

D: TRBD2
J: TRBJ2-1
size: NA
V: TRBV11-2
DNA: TGTGCCAGCAGCCCTCCCGGACTAGCGGGCTACAATGAGCAGTTCTTC
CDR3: CASSPPGLAGYNEQFF

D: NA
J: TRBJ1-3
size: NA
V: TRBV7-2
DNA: TGTGCCAGCAGCTTAAAGAGAGCCGGAAACACCATATATTTT
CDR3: CASSLKRAGNTIYF

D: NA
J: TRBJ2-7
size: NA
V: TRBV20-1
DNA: TGCAGTGCGGGTGGGTCCTACGAGCAGTACTTC
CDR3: CSAGGSYEQYF

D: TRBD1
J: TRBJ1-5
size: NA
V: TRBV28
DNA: TGTGCCAGCAGTTTTGCGGGACAGGGCTTAGAGCCCCAGCATTTT
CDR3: CASSFAGQGLEPQHF

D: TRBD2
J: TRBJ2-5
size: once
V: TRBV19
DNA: TGTGCCAGTAGTATAGGCGGGAGGACCTATGGGGACCAGTACTTC
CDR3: CASSIGGRTYGDQYF

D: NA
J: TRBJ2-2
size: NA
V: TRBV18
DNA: TGTGCCAGCTCACCACCGCAATCCGGGGAGCTGTTTTTT
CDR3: CASSPPQSGELFF

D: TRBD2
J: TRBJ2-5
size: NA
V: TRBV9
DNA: TGTGCCAGCAGTGCTGGACTAGCGGGAGTCGTCGAAGAGACCCAGTACTTC
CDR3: CASSAGLAGVVEETQYF

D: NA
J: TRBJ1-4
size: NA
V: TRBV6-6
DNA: TGTGCCAGCAGTTACGGCGGTGCAACTAATGAAAAACTGTTTTTT
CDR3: CASSYGGATNEKLFF

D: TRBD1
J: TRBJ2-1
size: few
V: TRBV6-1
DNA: TGTGCCAGCAGTGAAGCTTTGGGACAGGGCGTCTTC
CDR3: CASSEALGQGVF

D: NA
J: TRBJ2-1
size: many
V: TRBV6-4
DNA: TGTGCCAGCAGTACAACAGGGTCCTACAATGAGCAGTTCTTC
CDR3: CASSTTGSYNEQFF

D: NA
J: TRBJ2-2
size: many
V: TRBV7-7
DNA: TGTGCTAGCAGCCACGATCCCGGGACAACGAACACCGGGGAGCTGTTTTTT
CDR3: CASSHDPGTTNTGELFF

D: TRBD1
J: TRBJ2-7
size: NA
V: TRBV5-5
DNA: TGTGCCAGCAGCCCGGGACAGTCCTACGAGCAGTACTTC
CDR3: CASSPGQSYEQYF

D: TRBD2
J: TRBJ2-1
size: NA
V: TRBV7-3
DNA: TGTGCCAGCAGTGTAGCGGGTTACCCCGGGGAGCAGTTCTTC
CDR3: CASSVAGYPGEQFF

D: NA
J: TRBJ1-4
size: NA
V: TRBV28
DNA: TGTGCCATTACCGACAGACGGGAAACTAATGAAAAACTGTTTTTT
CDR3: CAITDRRETNEKLFF

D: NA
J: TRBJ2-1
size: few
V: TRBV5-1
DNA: TGCGCCAGCAGCGAATACAATGAGCAGTTCTTC
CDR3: CASSEYNEQFF

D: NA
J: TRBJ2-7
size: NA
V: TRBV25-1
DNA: TGTGCCAGCAGTGAGTCTGACACAAACTCCTACGAGCAGTACTTC
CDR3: CASSESDTNSYEQYF

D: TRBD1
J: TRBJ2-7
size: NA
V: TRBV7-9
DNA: TGTGCCAGCAGCTCAACCCGACAGGGGTTCTACGAGCAGTACTTC
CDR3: CASSSTRQGFYEQYF

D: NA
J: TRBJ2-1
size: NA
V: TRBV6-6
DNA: TGTGCCAGCAGCCCGGACTCGAGCTCCTACAATGAGCAGTTCTTC
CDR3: CASSPDSSSYNEQFF

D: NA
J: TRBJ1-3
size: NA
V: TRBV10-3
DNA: TGTGCCATTCGACAACCCTCTGGAAACACCATATATTTT
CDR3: CAIRQPSGNTIYF

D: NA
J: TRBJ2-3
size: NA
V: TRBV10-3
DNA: TGTGCCATCAGTGAAGGGACCACAGATACGCAGTATTTT
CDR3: CAISEGTTDTQYF

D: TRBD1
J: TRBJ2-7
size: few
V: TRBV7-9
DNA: TGTGCCTGTCAAGGCGGGACAGGGGTCTACGAGCAGTACTTC
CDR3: CACQGGTGVYEQYF

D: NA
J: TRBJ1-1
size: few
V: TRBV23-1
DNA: TGCGCCAGCAGTCAGGGATTGAACACTGAAGCTTTCTTT
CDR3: CASSQGLNTEAFF

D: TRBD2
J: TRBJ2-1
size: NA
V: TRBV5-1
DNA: TGCGCCAGCAGCCTGACTAGCGGGATATACAATGAGCAGTTCTTC
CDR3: CASSLTSGIYNEQFF

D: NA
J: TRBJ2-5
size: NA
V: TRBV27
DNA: TGTGCCAGCAGTTTACTTACGACAAAGGGCGCGGAGACCCAGTACTTC
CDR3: CASSLLTTKGAETQYF